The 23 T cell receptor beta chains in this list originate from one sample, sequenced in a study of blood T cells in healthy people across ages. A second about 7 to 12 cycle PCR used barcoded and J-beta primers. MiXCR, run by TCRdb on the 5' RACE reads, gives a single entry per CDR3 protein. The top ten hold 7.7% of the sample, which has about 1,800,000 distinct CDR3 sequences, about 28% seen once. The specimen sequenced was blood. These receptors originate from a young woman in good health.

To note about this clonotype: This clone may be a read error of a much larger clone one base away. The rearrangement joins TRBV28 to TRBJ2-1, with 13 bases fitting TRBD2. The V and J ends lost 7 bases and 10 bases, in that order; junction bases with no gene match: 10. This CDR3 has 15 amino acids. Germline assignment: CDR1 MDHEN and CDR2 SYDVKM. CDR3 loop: CASTPGTSGAYEQFF. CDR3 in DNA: TGTGCCAGCACTCCGGGGACTAGCGGGGCATACGAGCAGTTCTTC.

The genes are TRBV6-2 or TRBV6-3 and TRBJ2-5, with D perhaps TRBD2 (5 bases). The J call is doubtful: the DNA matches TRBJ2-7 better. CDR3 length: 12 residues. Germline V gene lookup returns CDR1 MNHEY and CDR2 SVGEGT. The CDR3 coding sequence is TGTGCCAGTGCTAGCTTCAGCTCCGAGCAGTACTTC. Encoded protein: CASASFSSEQYF.

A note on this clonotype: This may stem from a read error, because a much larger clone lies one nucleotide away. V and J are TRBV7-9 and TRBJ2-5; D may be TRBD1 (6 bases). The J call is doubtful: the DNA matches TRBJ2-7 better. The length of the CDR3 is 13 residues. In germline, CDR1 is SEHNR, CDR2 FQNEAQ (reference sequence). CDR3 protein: CASGLRDIYEQYF. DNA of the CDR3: TGTGCCAGCGGCTTACGGGACATCTACGAGCAGTACTTC.

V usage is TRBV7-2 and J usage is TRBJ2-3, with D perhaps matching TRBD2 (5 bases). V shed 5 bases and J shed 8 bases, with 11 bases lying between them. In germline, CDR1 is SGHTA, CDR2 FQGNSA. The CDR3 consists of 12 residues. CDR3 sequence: CASSPGYGTQYF. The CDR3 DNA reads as TGTGCCAGCAGCCCGGGGTACGGTACGCAGTATTTT.

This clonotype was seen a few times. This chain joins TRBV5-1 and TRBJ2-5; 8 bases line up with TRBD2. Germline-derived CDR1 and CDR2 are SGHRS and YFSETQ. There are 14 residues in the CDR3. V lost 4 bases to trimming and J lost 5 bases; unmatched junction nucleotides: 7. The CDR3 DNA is TGCGCCAGCAGCCCCGATACTAGCGGCGAGACCCAGTACTTC. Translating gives CASSPDTSGETQYF.

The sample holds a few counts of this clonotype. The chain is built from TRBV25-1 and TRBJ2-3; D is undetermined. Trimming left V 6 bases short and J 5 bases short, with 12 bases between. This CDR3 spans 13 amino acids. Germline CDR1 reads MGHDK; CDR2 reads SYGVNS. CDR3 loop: CASRGRPGDTQYF. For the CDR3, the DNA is TGTGCCAGCAGAGGCCGACCCGGAGATACGCAGTATTTT.

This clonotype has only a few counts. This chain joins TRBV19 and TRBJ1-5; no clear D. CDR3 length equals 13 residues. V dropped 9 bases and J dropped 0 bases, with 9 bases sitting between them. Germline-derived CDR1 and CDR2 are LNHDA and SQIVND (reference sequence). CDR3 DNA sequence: TGTGCCAGCACACCTTATAGCAATCAGCCCCAGCATTTT. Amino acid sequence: CASTPYSNQPQHF. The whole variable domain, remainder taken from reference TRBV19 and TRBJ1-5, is DGGITQSPKYLFRKEGQNVTLSCEQNLNHDAMYWYRQDPGQGLRLIYYSQIVNDFQKGDIAEGYSVSREKKESFPLTVTSAQKNPTAFYLCASTPYSNQPQHFGDGTRLSIL.

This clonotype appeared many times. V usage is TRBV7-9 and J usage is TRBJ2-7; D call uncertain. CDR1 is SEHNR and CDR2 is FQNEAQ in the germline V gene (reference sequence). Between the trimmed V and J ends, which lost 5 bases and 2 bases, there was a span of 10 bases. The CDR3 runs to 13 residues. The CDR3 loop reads CASSPQVTYEQYF. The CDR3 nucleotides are TGTGCCAGCAGCCCTCAGGTCACCTACGAGCAGTACTTC.

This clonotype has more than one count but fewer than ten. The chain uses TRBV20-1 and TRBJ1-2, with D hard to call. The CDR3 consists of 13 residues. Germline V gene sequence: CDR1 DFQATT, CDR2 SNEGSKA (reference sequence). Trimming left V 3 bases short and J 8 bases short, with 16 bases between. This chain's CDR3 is CSASRNPRLGYTF. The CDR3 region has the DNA TGCAGTGCTAGCAGAAACCCACGTCTCGGCTACACCTTC.

CDR3 in DNA: TGTGCCAGTAGTATTGGTGGGGCAAATCAGCCCCAGCATTTT. Translation gives CASSIGGANQPQHF. This chain links TRBV19 with TRBJ1-5; maybe TRBD1 (5 bases). Germline V CDR1 and CDR2: LNHDA, SQIVND (reference sequence). V lost 3 bases, J lost 4 bases, and 10 bases lay in between. The CDR3 sequence is 14 residues long.

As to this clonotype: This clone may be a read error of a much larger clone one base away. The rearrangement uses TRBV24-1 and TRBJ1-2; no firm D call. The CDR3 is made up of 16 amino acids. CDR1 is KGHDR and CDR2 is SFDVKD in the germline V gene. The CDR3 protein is CASSDPRTITPHGYTF. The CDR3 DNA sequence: TGTGCCTCCAGTGATCCCCGCACAATAACACCTCATGGCTACACCTTC.

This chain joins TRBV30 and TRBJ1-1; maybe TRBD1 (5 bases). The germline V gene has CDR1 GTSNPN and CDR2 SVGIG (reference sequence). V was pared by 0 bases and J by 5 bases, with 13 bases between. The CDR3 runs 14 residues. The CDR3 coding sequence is TGTGCCTGGAGTGTTCGCCAGGGTGGGACTGAAGCTTTCTTT. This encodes CAWSVRQGGTEAFF.

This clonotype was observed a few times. CDR3 DNA sequence: TGCAGTGCTAGAGAAGACGCACTAGCAGAAGAGACCCAGTACTTC. It yields the protein CSAREDALAEETQYF. V and J are TRBV20-1 and TRBJ2-5; D perhaps matches TRBD2 (6 bases). The V end lost 0 bases, the J end lost 3 bases, and 14 bases lay between the germline ends. The V gene's germline CDR1 is DFQATT and CDR2 SNEGSKA (reference sequence). The CDR3 spans 15 residues.

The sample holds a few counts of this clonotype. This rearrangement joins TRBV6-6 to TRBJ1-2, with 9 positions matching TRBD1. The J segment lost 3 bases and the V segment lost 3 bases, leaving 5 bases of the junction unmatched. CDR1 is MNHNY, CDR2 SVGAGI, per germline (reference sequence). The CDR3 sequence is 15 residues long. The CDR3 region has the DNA TGTGCCAGCAGTTATGCGGACAGGGGTGACTATGGCTACACCTTC. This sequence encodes CASSYADRGDYGYTF.

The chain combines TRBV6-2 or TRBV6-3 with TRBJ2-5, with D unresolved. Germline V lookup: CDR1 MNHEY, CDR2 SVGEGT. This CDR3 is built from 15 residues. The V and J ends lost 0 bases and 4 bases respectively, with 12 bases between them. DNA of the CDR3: TGTGCCAGCAGTTACTCGAATTTGAAAAGAGAGACCCAGTACTTC. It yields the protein CASSYSNLKRETQYF.

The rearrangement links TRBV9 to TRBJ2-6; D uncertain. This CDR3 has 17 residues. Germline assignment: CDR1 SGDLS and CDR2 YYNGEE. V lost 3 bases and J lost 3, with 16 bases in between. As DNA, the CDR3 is TGTGCCAGCAGCGGCCTGAGGTATCCGGGTGGGGCCAACGTCCTGACTTTC. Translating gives CASSGLRYPGGANVLTF.

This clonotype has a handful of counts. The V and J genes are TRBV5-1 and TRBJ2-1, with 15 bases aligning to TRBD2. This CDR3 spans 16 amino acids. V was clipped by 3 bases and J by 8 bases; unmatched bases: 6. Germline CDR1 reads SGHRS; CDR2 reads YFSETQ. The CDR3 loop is CASSSLGLAGGDEQFF. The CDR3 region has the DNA TGCGCCAGCAGCTCTTTGGGACTAGCGGGGGGCGATGAGCAGTTCTTC.

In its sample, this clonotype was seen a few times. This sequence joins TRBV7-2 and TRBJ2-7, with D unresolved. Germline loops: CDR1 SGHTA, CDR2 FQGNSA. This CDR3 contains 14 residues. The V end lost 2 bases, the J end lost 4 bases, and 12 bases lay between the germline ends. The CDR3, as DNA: TGTGCCAGCAGCTTACCCCTGGTTCAGTACGAGCAGTACTTC. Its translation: CASSLPLVQYEQYF.

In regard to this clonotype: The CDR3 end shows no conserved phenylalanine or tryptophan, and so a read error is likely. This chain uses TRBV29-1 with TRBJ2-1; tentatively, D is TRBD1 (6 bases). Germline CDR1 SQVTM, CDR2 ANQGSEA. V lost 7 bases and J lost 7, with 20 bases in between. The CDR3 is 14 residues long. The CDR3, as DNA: TGCAGCGGTTCCCCCAGGGGTTCAGCTAATGAGCAGTTCGTC. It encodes CSGSPRGSANEQFV.

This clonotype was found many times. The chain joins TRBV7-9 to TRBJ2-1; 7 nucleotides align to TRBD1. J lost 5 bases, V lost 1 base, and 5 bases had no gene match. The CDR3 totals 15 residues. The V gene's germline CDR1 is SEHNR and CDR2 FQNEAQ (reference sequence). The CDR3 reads CASSLGGDRDNEQFF. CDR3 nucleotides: TGTGCCAGCAGCTTAGGAGGGGACAGAGACAATGAGCAGTTCTTC.

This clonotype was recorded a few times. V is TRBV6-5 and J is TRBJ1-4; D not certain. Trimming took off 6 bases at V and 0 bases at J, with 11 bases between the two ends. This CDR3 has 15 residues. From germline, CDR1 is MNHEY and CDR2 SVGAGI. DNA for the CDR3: TGTGCCAGCAGACTAGGACCGGCAACTAATGAAAAACTGTTTTTT. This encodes CASRLGPATNEKLFF.

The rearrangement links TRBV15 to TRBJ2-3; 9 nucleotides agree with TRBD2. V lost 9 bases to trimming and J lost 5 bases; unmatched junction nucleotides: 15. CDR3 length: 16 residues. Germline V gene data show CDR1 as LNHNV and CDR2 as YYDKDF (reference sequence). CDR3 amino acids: CATRSLGGRDIDTQYF. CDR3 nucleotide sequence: TGTGCCACTAGAAGCCTTGGCGGGAGGGACATAGATACGCAGTATTTT. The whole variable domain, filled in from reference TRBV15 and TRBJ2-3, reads DAMVIQNPRYQVTQFGKPVTLSCSQTLNHNVMYWYQQKSSQAPKLLFHYYDKDFNNEADTPDNFQSRRPNTSFCFLDIRSPGLGDTAMYLCATRSLGGRDIDTQYFGPGTRLTVL.

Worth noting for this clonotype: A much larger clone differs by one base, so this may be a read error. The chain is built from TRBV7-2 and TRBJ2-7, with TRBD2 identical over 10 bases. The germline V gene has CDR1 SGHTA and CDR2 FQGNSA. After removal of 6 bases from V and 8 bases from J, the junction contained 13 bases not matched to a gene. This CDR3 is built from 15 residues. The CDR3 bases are TGTGCCAGCAGACCCCCGGGACTAGCGAGAGTAAAGCAGTACTTC. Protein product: CASRPPGLARVKQYF.